This paragraph covers one T cell receptor (beta chain) sequence. As yet, its antigen is unknown. This entry comes from a study of vaccination and CD4 T cells after COVID-19. Overall study: The convalescents, six males and four females, included two who were Hispanic. Taking of post-vaccine samples occurred a median around 72 days after dose two (range 14 to 241).

Treatment reported: approximately nine-day PBMC culture with coronavirus spike peptide pools or control peptides (ViraFEST assay). Positive PCR dates covered March to December 2020, before US Alpha, Beta and Delta variants. V shed 5 bases and J shed 0 bases, with 7 bases lying between them. CDR1 is LNHDA, CDR2 SQIVND, per germline (reference sequence). This CDR3 has 14 amino acids. Cultured CD4+ T cell DNA underwent sequencing with the Oncomine TCR Beta short-read assay. TCRdb ran MiXCR on the PCR reads and lists one entry per CDR3 protein. Of roughly 12,000 distinct CDR3 sequences in the sample, 45% are singletons; the top ten hold under 25%.

The TCR was taken from a human donor with COVID-19. The sequencing here drew on cultured CD4+ T cells from blood, taken after SARS-CoV-2 vaccination. This chain links TRBV19 with TRBJ2-2; D is ambiguous. The CDR3 bases are TGTGCCAGTAGTCTCCAGGCGAACACCGGGGAGCTGTTTTTT. Its protein product is CASSLQANTGELFF.